The rows below give T cell receptor beta chains drawn from one sample of a study of T cell changes during pregnancy in multiple sclerosis. The table came from immunoSEQ multiplex PCR; TCRdb's copy has only in-frame clones and leaves some out. The sample lists around 63,000 clones, around 94% occurring once. The sample consisted of CD8+ T cells from peripheral blood mononuclear cells, taken in the third trimester of pregnancy. The receptors were gathered from a female donor in good health, enrolled as a control in a pregnancy study. Both conserved end residues are part of each CDR3. The D gene is left open where the match is weak. Some rows mark clone size as missing; the rest say once, few, many or name a class of expanded clone.

-	TRBV7-8	-	TRBJ1-1	CASLAGITSEAFF	TGTGCCAGTCTCGCGGGAATAACCTCTGAAGCTTTCTTT
-	TRBV7-9	TRBD1	TRBJ1-4	CASSTRTGGEKLFF	TGTGCCAGCAGCACCCGGACAGGGGGCGAAAAACTGTTTTTT
few	TRBV7-9	-	TRBJ2-4	CASSAGSIQYF	TGTGCCAGCAGCGCGGGCAGTATTCAGTACTTC
-	TRBV7-8	TRBD1	TRBJ1-5	CASSAYRGDQPQHF	TGTGCCAGCAGCGCTTACAGGGGGGACCAGCCCCAGCATTTT
-	TRBV4-3	TRBD2	TRBJ2-1	CASSQVGTSGDEQFF	TGCGCCAGCAGCCAAGTGGGGACTAGCGGGGATGAGCAGTTCTTC
-	TRBV30	TRBD1	TRBJ2-7	CAWSGDRGPDEQYF	TGTGCCTGGAGCGGGGACAGGGGGCCTGACGAGCAGTACTTC
-	TRBV28	-	TRBJ2-2	CASSSLLLSGGELFF	TGTGCCAGCAGTTCGCTTTTGCTTTCAGGCGGGGAGCTGTTTTTT
-	TRBV9	-	TRBJ2-7	CASSVGGSVSYEQYF	TGTGCCAGCAGCGTAGGGGGCAGCGTTTCCTACGAGCAGTACTTC
-	TRBV5-5	-	TRBJ2-7	CASSFDTNYEQYF	TGTGCCAGCAGCTTTGACACAAACTACGAGCAGTACTTC
-	TRBV30	-	TRBJ2-7	CAWSVTGVTYEQYF	TGTGCCTGGAGTGTCACGGGGGTAACCTACGAGCAGTACTTC
-	TRBV19	TRBD1	TRBJ1-1	CASTLRGTGGAWTEAFF	TGTGCCAGTACCCTACGCGGGACAGGGGGCGCGTGGACTGAAGCTTTCTTT
-	TRBV27	-	TRBJ1-1	CASSLSGGKNTEAFF	TGTGCCAGCAGTCTTTCGGGGGGAAAGAACACTGAAGCTTTCTTT
-	TRBV7-8	-	TRBJ1-1	CASSLYREMNTEAFF	TGTGCCAGCAGCTTATATCGCGAGATGAACACTGAAGCTTTCTTT
once	TRBV30	-	TRBJ1-2	CACPRGYGYTF	TGTGCCTGTCCAAGAGGATATGGCTACACCTTC
-	TRBV7-6	-	TRBJ1-1	CASSEEVGTEAFF	TGTGCCAGCAGCGAAGAGGTGGGCACTGAAGCTTTCTTT
-	TRBV7-2	TRBD1	TRBJ2-7	CASSPLLGTGYEQYF	TGTGCCAGCAGCCCCCTCCTTGGGACAGGCTACGAGCAGTACTTC
-	TRBV5-1	TRBD1	TRBJ2-1	CASSKTGTGVGYEQFF	TGCGCCAGCAGCAAAACCGGGACAGGGGTCGGCTATGAGCAGTTCTTC
-	TRBV7-9	TRBD1	TRBJ2-3	CASRDRQGTRSDTQYF	TGTGCCAGCAGAGACCGACAGGGGACGAGGTCGGATACGCAGTATTTT
-	TRBV21-1	-	TRBJ2-6	CASSKANSGANVLTF	TGTGCCAGCAGCAAAGCTAACTCTGGGGCCAACGTCCTGACTTTC
-	TRBV6-5	-	TRBJ2-1	CASTTTGTEQFF	TGTGCCAGCACAACCACAGGGACGGAGCAGTTCTTC
-	TRBV27	-	TRBJ2-3	CASGKTGVVTDTQYF	TGTGCCAGCGGAAAGACGGGGGTAGTAACAGATACGCAGTATTTT
once	TRBV5-5	TRBD1	TRBJ1-4	CASSSSDRDEKLFF	TGTGCCAGCAGCTCCTCCGACAGGGATGAAAAACTGTTTTTT
-	TRBV29-1	-	TRBJ1-2	CSVGEGNYGYTF	TGCAGCGTTGGGGAGGGTAACTATGGCTACACCTTC
-	TRBV5-1	-	TRBJ2-5	CASSFDSWGRLETQYF	TGCGCCAGCAGCTTTGATTCCTGGGGGCGCCTAGAGACCCAGTACTTC
-	TRBV5-4	-	TRBJ2-1	CASSLVGRGDHNEQFF	TGTGCCAGCAGCTTGGTAGGGCGGGGAGACCACAATGAGCAGTTCTTC
-	TRBV5-4	-	TRBJ1-4	CASRPGGQNEKLFF	TGTGCCAGCAGACCGGGCGGACAGAATGAAAAACTGTTTTTT
-	TRBV2	TRBD1	TRBJ1-2	CASSEIGTGTNYGYTF	TGTGCCAGCAGTGAAATTGGGACAGGGACTAACTATGGCTACACCTTC
-	TRBV20-1	-	TRBJ2-7	CSAGTIYEQYF	TGCAGTGCTGGAACTATCTACGAGCAGTACTTC
once	TRBV4-3	-	TRBJ1-1	CASSQSRGTEAFF	TGCGCCAGCAGCCAAAGCCGGGGCACTGAAGCTTTCTTT
-	TRBV7-9	-	TRBJ2-1	CASSLGDNEQFF	TGTGCCAGCAGCTTAGGCGACAATGAGCAGTTCTTC
-	TRBV14	TRBD1	TRBJ1-1	CASSQVGTGVPMNTEAFF	TGTGCCAGCAGCCAAGTCGGGACAGGAGTACCCATGAACACTGAAGCTTTCTTT
-	TRBV19	-	TRBJ1-1	CASSTQGWTEAFF	TGTGCCAGTAGTACCCAGGGTTGGACTGAAGCTTTCTTT
-	TRBV5-5	-	TRBJ2-7	CASSLELGGEQYF	TGTGCCAGCAGCTTGGAATTGGGGGGCGAGCAGTACTTC
-	TRBV4-2	-	TRBJ1-1	CASSQVRQGNTEAFF	TGTGCCAGCAGCCAAGTACGGCAGGGGAACACTGAAGCTTTCTTT
-	TRBV7-6	TRBD1	TRBJ1-2	CASSLDAAGGNYGYTF	TGTGCCAGCAGCTTAGATGCAGCAGGGGGCAACTATGGCTACACCTTC
-	TRBV2	TRBD2	TRBJ2-7	CASTSGAYEQYF	TGTGCCAGCACTAGCGGGGCTTACGAGCAGTACTTC
-	TRBV5-6	TRBD2	TRBJ2-7	CASSTTSGLAYEQYF	TGTGCCAGCAGTACGACTAGCGGGTTAGCCTACGAGCAGTACTTC
-	TRBV9	TRBD1	TRBJ1-3	CASSVGQGGGNTIYF	TGTGCCAGCAGCGTAGGACAGGGAGGCGGGAACACCATATATTTT
-	TRBV13	-	TRBJ2-7	CASSLSLGGYEQYF	TGTGCCAGCAGCCTCTCTTTAGGGGGCTACGAGCAGTACTTC
-	TRBV5-6	-	TRBJ1-2	CASSLEQTNYGYTF	TGTGCCAGCAGCTTGGAACAGACTAACTATGGCTACACCTTC
-	TRBV5-6	-	TRBJ1-2	CASSTEGRRFYGYTF	TGTGCCAGCAGCACGGAGGGGCGGCGGTTCTATGGCTACACCTTC
-	TRBV4-2	-	TRBJ2-1	CASSHLGGEQFF	TGTGCCAGCAGCCATCTGGGAGGCGAGCAGTTCTTC
-	TRBV11-2	-	TRBJ2-1	CASSSTTGRNEQFF	TGTGCCAGCAGCTCAACCACAGGGAGAAATGAGCAGTTCTTC
-	TRBV5-6	-	TRBJ1-5	CASSFFRGLEQPQHF	TGTGCCAGCAGCTTCTTTCGGGGACTTGAGCAGCCCCAGCATTTT
-	TRBV6-5	TRBD1	TRBJ1-1	CASSYSTGGIAEAFF	TGTGCCAGCAGTTACTCGACAGGGGGCATCGCTGAAGCTTTCTTT